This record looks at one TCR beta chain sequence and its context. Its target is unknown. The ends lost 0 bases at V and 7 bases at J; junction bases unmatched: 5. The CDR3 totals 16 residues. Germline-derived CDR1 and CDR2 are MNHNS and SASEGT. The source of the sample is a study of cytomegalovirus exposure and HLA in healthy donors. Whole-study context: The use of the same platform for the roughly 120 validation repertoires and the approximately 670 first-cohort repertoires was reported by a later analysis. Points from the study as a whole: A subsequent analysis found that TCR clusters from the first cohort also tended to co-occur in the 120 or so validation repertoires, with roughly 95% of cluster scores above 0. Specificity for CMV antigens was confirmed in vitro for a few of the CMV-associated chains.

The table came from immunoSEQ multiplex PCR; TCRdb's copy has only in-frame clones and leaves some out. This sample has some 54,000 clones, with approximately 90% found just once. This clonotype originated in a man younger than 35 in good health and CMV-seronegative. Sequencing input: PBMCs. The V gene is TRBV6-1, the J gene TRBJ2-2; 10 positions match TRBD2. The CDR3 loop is CASSEARLAGVGELFF. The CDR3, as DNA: TGTGCCAGCAGTGAAGCCCGACTAGCGGGTGTCGGGGAGCTGTTTTTT.